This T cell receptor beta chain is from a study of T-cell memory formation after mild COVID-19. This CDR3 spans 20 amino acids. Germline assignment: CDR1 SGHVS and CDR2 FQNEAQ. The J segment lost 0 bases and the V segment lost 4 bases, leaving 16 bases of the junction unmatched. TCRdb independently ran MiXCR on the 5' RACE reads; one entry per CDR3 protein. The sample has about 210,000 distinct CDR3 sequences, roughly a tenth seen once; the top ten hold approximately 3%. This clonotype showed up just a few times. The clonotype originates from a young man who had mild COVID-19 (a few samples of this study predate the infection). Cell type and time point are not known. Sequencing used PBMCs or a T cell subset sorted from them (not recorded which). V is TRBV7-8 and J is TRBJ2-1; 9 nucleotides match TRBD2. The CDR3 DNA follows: TGTGCCAGCAGCTCCGAGCGGGGGGCCGTTCGAGGGAGCTCCTACAATGAGCAGTTCTTC. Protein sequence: CASSSERGAVRGSSYNEQFF.